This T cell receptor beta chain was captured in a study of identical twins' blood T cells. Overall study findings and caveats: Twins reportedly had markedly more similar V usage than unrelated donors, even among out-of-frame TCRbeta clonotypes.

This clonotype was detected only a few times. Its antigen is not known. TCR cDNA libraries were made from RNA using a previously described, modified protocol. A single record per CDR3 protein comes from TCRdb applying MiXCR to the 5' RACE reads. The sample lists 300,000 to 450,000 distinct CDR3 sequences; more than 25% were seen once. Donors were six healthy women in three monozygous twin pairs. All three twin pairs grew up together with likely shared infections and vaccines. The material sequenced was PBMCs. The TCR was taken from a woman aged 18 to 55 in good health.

The CDR3 nucleotides read TGTGCCAGCAGCTCCTCCCCCGGACGGGTGGAAGCTTTCTTT. Amino acid sequence: CASSSSPGRVEAFF. The J gene is TRBJ1-1, the V gene TRBV9, with D unresolved. CDR3 length: 14 amino acids. The V end lost 4 bases, the J end lost 8 bases, and 18 bases lay between the germline ends. In germline, CDR1 is SGDLS, CDR2 YYNGEE.